Below are 32 T cell receptor beta chains sequenced from a single sample in a study of cytomegalovirus exposure and HLA in healthy donors. PCR primers comprised 60 Vbeta and 13 Jbeta primers. Profiling relied on immunoSEQ multiplex PCR, and the TCRdb table lists in-frame clones only, not all of them. Of about 170,000 clones listed, approximately 73% are singletons. Sequences were obtained from PBMCs. These receptors originate from a woman under 30 in good health and CMV-seropositive.

The chain is built from TRBV2 and TRBJ2-2; TRBD1 aligns across 8 bases. V lost 7 bases to trimming and J lost 5 bases; unmatched junction nucleotides: 6. The germline V gene encodes CDR1 SNHLY and CDR2 FYNNEI. This CDR3 spans 14 amino acids. In DNA, the CDR3 is TGTGCCAGCAAAGGGACAGGCACGACCGGGGAGCTGTTTTTT. Protein sequence: CASKGTGTTGELFF.

The chain carries TRBV14 and TRBJ2-7; no clear D gene. The CDR3 is 17 residues long. Germline V gene lookup returns CDR1 SGHDN and CDR2 FVKESK. The V gene lost 1 base and the J gene lost 2 bases, with 18 bases spanning the gap. CDR3: CASSQVPPQSRTYEQYF. The CDR3, as DNA: TGTGCCAGCAGCCAAGTGCCCCCGCAGTCTAGAACCTACGAGCAGTACTTC.

The V and J genes are TRBV28 and TRBJ1-1; 7 bases fit TRBD1. V was pared by 8 bases and J by 0 bases, with 12 bases of the junction left unmatched. Germline V gene sequence: CDR1 MDHEN, CDR2 SYDVKM. The CDR3 consists of 16 residues. The CDR3 coding sequence is TGTGCCAGCTCTTCTAGGGACAGAATATTGAACACTGAAGCTTTCTTT. Protein product: CASSSRDRILNTEAFF.

This chain uses TRBV19 with TRBJ2-7, with TRBD1 identical over 8 bases. After removal of 1 base from V and 2 bases from J, the junction contained 4 bases not matched to a gene. Germline CDR1 is LNHDA and CDR2 is SQIVND (reference sequence). CDR3 length equals 15 residues. CDR3 coding DNA: TGTGCCAGTAGTATAGGGGACAGGCTCCCCTACGAGCAGTACTTC. Residues: CASSIGDRLPYEQYF.

The rearrangement joins TRBV13 to TRBJ2-7, with 8 nucleotides matching TRBD1. V shed 4 bases and J 0 bases; nucleotides not matched to a gene: 5. Germline V gives CDR1 PRHDT, CDR2 FYEKMQ (reference sequence). The CDR3 consists of 15 residues. The DNA for the CDR3 is TGTGCCAGCAGCTCGCAAGGACAGGGCTCCTACGAGCAGTACTTC. It encodes CASSSQGQGSYEQYF. The variable domain in full, with the rest retrieved from reference TRBV13 and TRBJ2-7, is AAGVIQSPRHLIKEKRETATLKCYPIPRHDTVYWYQQGPGQDPQFLISFYEKMQSDKGSIPDRFSAQQFSDYHSELNMSSLELGDSALYFCASSSQGQGSYEQYFGPGTRLTVT.

The gene calls are TRBV15 and TRBJ1-1, with D maybe TRBD1 (5 bases). Germline-derived CDR1 and CDR2 are LNHNV and YYDKDF (reference sequence). V was cut by 0 bases and J by 1 base, with 6 bases left in between. CDR3 length: 14 amino acids. The CDR3 region has the DNA TGTGCCACCAGCAGAGAGACAGAGAACACTGAAGCTTTCTTT. It encodes CATSRETENTEAFF.

The rearrangement uses TRBV6-5 and TRBJ2-5; the match to TRBD1 covers 10 bases. Germline CDR1 reads MNHEY; CDR2 reads SVGAGI. V was clipped by 5 bases and J by 4 bases; unmatched bases: 7. The CDR3 extends over 15 amino acids. For the CDR3, the DNA is TGTGCCAGCAGTGCGGGACAGGGGTACATAGAGACCCAGTACTTC. Encoded protein: CASSAGQGYIETQYF.

This chain links TRBV30 with TRBJ2-2; D possibly corresponds to TRBD1 (6 bases). The CDR3 length is 12 residues. The germline V and J ends were trimmed by 1 base and 9 bases, with 9 bases remaining between them. CDR1 is GTSNPN and CDR2 is SVGIG in the germline V gene (reference sequence). The CDR3 loop reads CAWSGTARELFF. The CDR3 DNA reads as TGTGCCTGGAGTGGGACAGCCAGGGAGCTGTTTTTT.

This clone occurred once. The J gene is TRBJ1-5, the V gene TRBV7-2, with D perhaps TRBD1 (5 bases). V gave up 5 bases and J gave up 1 base, with 12 bases separating them. The CDR3 consists of 15 residues. Germline-derived CDR1 and CDR2 are SGHTA and FQGNSA. CDR3 nucleotides: TGTGCCAGCAGCGCGGGGCAAATCAGCAATCAGCCCCAGCATTTT. Translated, it gives CASSAGQISNQPQHF.

The rearrangement uses TRBV11-2 and TRBJ2-5, with 8 bases identical to TRBD2. V lost 0 bases, J lost 5 bases, and 5 bases stayed unmatched. The CDR3 totals 15 residues. Germline V gives CDR1 SGHAT, CDR2 FQNNGV. The CDR3 sequence is CASSLDGGGGETQYF. CDR3 nucleotides: TGTGCCAGCAGCTTAGACGGGGGGGGAGGGGAGACCCAGTACTTC.

A few counts support this clone. The rearrangement links TRBV11-2 to TRBJ2-2, with 13 nucleotides matching TRBD2. Germline CDR1 is SGHAT and CDR2 is FQNNGV. The CDR3 has 17 residues. Germline trimming cut 5 bases from V and 4 bases from J; bases unmatched to any gene: 7. This chain's CDR3 is CASSPGLAGRGTGELFF. CDR3 nucleotides: TGTGCCAGCAGCCCGGGACTAGCGGGGCGGGGCACCGGGGAGCTGTTTTTT.

This clone was counted ten times or more. The rearrangement joins TRBV7-3 to TRBJ2-7, with 9 nucleotides matching TRBD2. CDR3 length equals 15 residues. After removal of 1 base from V and 7 bases from J, the junction contained 8 bases not matched to a gene. Germline V gene data show CDR1 as SGHTA and CDR2 as FQGTGA. The CDR3 nucleotides are TGTGCCAGCAGCTTAATGGCTAGCGGGGCGGGGGAGCAGTACTTC. Translation: CASSLMASGAGEQYF.

This chain links TRBV4-1 with TRBJ2-3; D is uncertain. CDR1 and CDR2 from the germline V gene are MGHRA and YSYEKL. V was pared by 3 bases and J by 2 bases, with 9 bases between. The CDR3 spans 14 residues. CDR3 amino acids: CASSHPKDTDTQYF. In nucleotides, the CDR3 is TGCGCCAGCAGCCACCCTAAAGACACAGATACGCAGTATTTT.

V is TRBV7-2 and J is TRBJ1-2; D might be TRBD1 (5 bases). The CDR3 covers 15 residues. Trimming cost V 3 bases and J 3 bases, with 14 bases left between them. From germline, CDR1 is SGHTA and CDR2 FQGNSA. DNA for the CDR3: TGTGCCAGCAGCTTGGGACGGGAGACGGACTATGGCTACACCTTC. Translated: CASSLGRETDYGYTF.

The rearrangement uses TRBV18 and TRBJ2-6, with D possibly TRBD1 on 5 matching bases. Per germline, CDR1 KGHSH and CDR2 LQKENI. The CDR3 is 16 amino acids. With 2 bases removed from V and 0 bases from J, the gap between germline ends came to 8 bases. The CDR3 DNA is TGTGCCAGCTCACCAGTCAGGGCCTCTGGGGCCAACGTCCTGACTTTC. It encodes CASSPVRASGANVLTF.

This chain joins TRBV9 and TRBJ2-7; D gene ambiguous. Germline lookup yields CDR1 SGDLS and CDR2 YYNGEE. Trimming pared 5 bases from V and 0 bases from J, leaving 15 bases between. The CDR3 is 15 residues long. CDR3 in amino acids: CASSGGVFSSYEQYF. CDR3 DNA sequence: TGTGCCAGCAGTGGTGGAGTTTTTAGCTCCTACGAGCAGTACTTC.

The chain carries TRBV28 and TRBJ1-5; no firm D call. The V and J ends lost 3 bases and 6 bases respectively, with 6 bases between them. CDR3 length: 12 residues. Germline loops: CDR1 MDHEN, CDR2 SYDVKM. CDR3 DNA: TGTGCCAGCAGTTTTCAAGCTCAGCCCCAGCATTTT. This codes for CASSFQAQPQHF.

The chain is built from TRBV10-3 and TRBJ2-3; TRBD2 aligns across 8 bases. CDR1 and CDR2 (germline): ENHRY, SYGVKD. The CDR3 contains 17 residues. The ends lost 2 bases at V and 0 bases at J; junction bases unmatched: 7. The CDR3 sequence: CAISEPGGGLSTDTQYF. CDR3 sequence (DNA): TGTGCCATCAGTGAGCCGGGGGGGGGCCTTAGCACAGATACGCAGTATTTT.

This clone was recorded a few times. The chain carries TRBV9 and TRBJ2-2; D may be TRBD2 (5 bases). The CDR3 has 15 residues. Germline loops: CDR1 SGDLS, CDR2 YYNGEE. V was shortened by 4 bases and J by 6 bases, with 16 bases between the two germline ends. CDR3 sequence (DNA): TGTGCCAGCAGCTACGGGGTGGGGATCGCCGGGGAGCTGTTTTTT. The encoded protein is CASSYGVGIAGELFF. Full variable domain (remainder filled in from reference TRBV9 and TRBJ2-2): DSGVTQTPKHLITATGQRVTLRCSPRSGDLSVYWYQQSLDQGLQFLIQYYNGEERAKGNILERFSAQQFPDLHSELNLSSLELGDSALYFCASSYGVGIAGELFFGEGSRLTVL.

CDR3: CASSFDIMGGEAFF. CDR3 nucleotides: TGCGCCAGCAGCTTTGACATAATGGGTGGTGAAGCTTTCTTT. This chain uses TRBV5-1 with TRBJ1-1, with D unclear. The CDR3 has 14 amino acids. V was trimmed by 2 bases and J by 7 bases, leaving 15 bases between them. Per germline, CDR1 SGHRS and CDR2 YFSETQ.

The CDR3 region is CASSSITGEETQYF. CDR3 nucleotide sequence: TGTGCCAGCAGCTCAATTACAGGGGAAGAGACCCAGTACTTC. The J gene is TRBJ2-5, the V gene TRBV11-2, with 7 bases matching TRBD1. Trimming at V came to 4 bases and at J to 3 bases, leaving 5 bases not matched to a gene. Germline V gene sequence: CDR1 SGHAT, CDR2 FQNNGV. The CDR3 loop spans 14 amino acids. Full variable domain (remainder filled in from reference TRBV11-2 and TRBJ2-5): EAGVAQSPRYKIIEKRQSVAFWCNPISGHATLYWYQQILGQGPKLLIQFQNNGVVDDSQLPKDRFSAERLKGVDSTLKIQPAKLEDSAVYLCASSSITGEETQYFGPGTRLLVL.

The gene calls are TRBV5-1 and TRBJ2-3; 7 nucleotides agree with TRBD1. Per the germline V gene, CDR1 is SGHRS and CDR2 is YFSETQ. Unmatched junction bases numbered 7, after V lost 4 bases and J lost 5 bases. CDR3 length: 14 residues. The CDR3 protein is CASSVGQVGDTQYF. In nucleotides, the CDR3 is TGCGCCAGCAGCGTTGGACAGGTGGGAGATACGCAGTATTTT. Drawing the rest from reference TRBV5-1 and TRBJ2-3, the complete variable domain is KAGVTQTPRYLIKTRGQQVTLSCSPISGHRSVSWYQQTPGQGLQFLFEYFSETQRNKGNFPGRFSGRQFSNSRSEMNVSTLELGDSALYLCASSVGQVGDTQYFGPGTRLTVL.

V and J are TRBV10-3 and TRBJ2-3; 11 nucleotides match TRBD2. CDR1 and CDR2 (germline): ENHRY, SYGVKD. V lost 6 bases, J lost 3 bases, and 5 bases stayed unmatched. The CDR3 is made up of 15 amino acids. Here the CDR3 reads CAISPASGGTDTQYF. In DNA form, the CDR3 reads TGTGCCATCAGCCCTGCTAGCGGGGGGACAGATACGCAGTATTTT.

This sequence joins TRBV10-2 and TRBJ1-2; D uncertain. The V end lost 0 bases, the J end lost 4 bases, and 9 bases lay between the germline ends. The germline CDR1 and CDR2 sequences are WSHSY and SAAADI. The CDR3 consists of 14 residues. In DNA form, the CDR3 reads TGCGCCAGCAGTGAGTCCGGTGGGAGCTATGGCTACACCTTC. Its protein is CASSESGGSYGYTF.

This chain links TRBV18 with TRBJ1-2, with no clear D. The germline CDR1 and CDR2 sequences are KGHSH and LQKENI. Trimming stripped 0 bases from V and 4 bases from J, with 15 bases between. This CDR3 is built from 16 residues. CDR3 loop: CASSPPEYRGSYGYTF. The CDR3 DNA follows: TGTGCCAGCTCACCACCTGAGTATCGGGGTAGCTATGGCTACACCTTC.

The chain is built from TRBV7-2 and TRBJ1-1; 7 nucleotides line up with TRBD1. The V segment lost 3 bases and the J segment 1 base; nucleotides outside the gene matches: 2. Germline V gene data show CDR1 as SGHTA and CDR2 as FQGNSA. This CDR3 region has 14 residues. The CDR3 sequence: CASSLRQGNTEAFF. CDR3 DNA sequence: TGTGCCAGCAGCTTGAGACAGGGGAACACTGAAGCTTTCTTT.

With respect to this clone: Other DNA sequences in this sample translate to the same CDR3. The V call is TRBV10-3, the J call TRBJ1-4; D perhaps matches TRBD1 (6 bases). V lost 2 bases and J lost 5, with 15 bases in between. CDR3 length: 16 residues. Germline values: CDR1 ENHRY, CDR2 SYGVKD. The CDR3 sequence: CAISETRQVPNEKLFF. CDR3 in DNA: TGTGCCATCAGTGAGACCCGACAGGTTCCCAATGAAAAACTGTTTTTT.

This chain joins TRBV30 and TRBJ1-4; D might be TRBD1 (6 bases). The CDR3 has 14 residues. V lost 5 bases and J lost 4, with 14 bases in between. Germline V gene data show CDR1 as GTSNPN and CDR2 as SVGIG (reference sequence). CDR3 bases: TGTGCCTGGGGGAAACAGGGAATTAATGAAAAACTGTTTTTT. This sequence encodes CAWGKQGINEKLFF. The whole variable domain, filled in from reference TRBV30 and TRBJ1-4, reads SQTIHQWPATLVQPVGSPLSLECTVEGTSNPNLYWYRQAAGRGLQLLFYSVGIGQISSEVPQNLSASRPQDRQFILSSKKLLLSDSGFYLCAWGKQGINEKLFFGSGTQLSVL.

In its sample, this clone was seen a few times. This chain links TRBV14 with TRBJ1-2, with TRBD1 matching over 7 bases. This CDR3 contains 13 residues. The germline V gene encodes CDR1 SGHDN and CDR2 FVKESK. The V and J ends lost 4 bases and 2 bases, in that order; junction bases with no gene match: 1. Here the CDR3 reads CASSPGQNYGYTF. The CDR3 region has the DNA TGTGCCAGCAGCCCGGGACAGAACTATGGCTACACCTTC.

The V and J genes are TRBV5-4 and TRBJ1-1, with 8 bases fitting TRBD1. This CDR3 contains 15 residues. The trim removed 6 bases at V and 4 bases at J, leaving 11 bases unmatched. CDR1 is SGHNT and CDR2 is YYREEE in the germline V gene (reference sequence). The CDR3 region has the DNA TGTGCCAGCACCGATCCCAGGGGGCTAGGCACTGAAGCTTTCTTT. Residues: CASTDPRGLGTEAFF.

V gene TRBV2 combines with J gene TRBJ1-6; D is ambiguous. The CDR3 contains 15 residues. Trimming removed 3 bases at V and 0 bases at J, with 6 bases between. Germline V gives CDR1 SNHLY, CDR2 FYNNEI. The CDR3 protein is CASSDRSSYNSPLHF. The CDR3 coding sequence is TGTGCCAGCAGTGACAGAAGCTCCTATAATTCACCCCTCCACTTT.

The V and J genes are TRBV15 and TRBJ1-4, with 9 bases identical to TRBD1. The J segment lost 6 bases and the V segment lost 2 bases, leaving 7 bases of the junction unmatched. Germline assignment: CDR1 LNHNV and CDR2 YYDKDF (reference sequence). This CDR3 region has 16 residues. CDR3 DNA: TGTGCCACCAGCAGACAAACGACAGGGGGTGATGAAAAACTGTTTTTT. Protein sequence: CATSRQTTGGDEKLFF.